The sequence of this TCR beta chain was determined in a study of radiotherapy plus CTLA-4 blockade in lung cancer. The overall study: Overall, approximately 17% of patients showed an objective response, while about 31% attained disease control.

Study findings and constraints: Peripheral blood showed expansion of tumor-derived TCR clones after radiotherapy and ipilimumab. How blood T cell clones changed early, along with interferon-beta, reportedly forecast response best.

TCRdb's table, derived via immunoSEQ multiplex PCR, lists solely in-frame clones and lacks some. The table has 90,000 to 100,000 clones, approximately 74% seen once. As for this clone: The antigen is undetermined.

Lung cancer patients with chemo-refractory metastatic non-small-cell disease were given focal radiation plus CTLA-4 blockade with ipilimumab. Trimming stripped 1 base from V and 2 bases from J, with 13 bases between. From germline, CDR1 is LGHNA and CDR2 YSLEER. The CDR3 covers 16 residues. The chain employs TRBV4-3 and TRBJ2-3; D possibly corresponds to TRBD1 (7 bases). The source of this sequence is a human donor with non-small cell lung cancer who had a partial response to radiotherapy plus ipilimumab. Some clones in this sample may be carry-over from other donors' samples. Sequenced material: peripheral blood, taken from a patient treated with radiotherapy plus ipilimumab. The CDR3 DNA sequence: TGCGCCAGCAGCCAAGGGGGGGACAGATACACAGATACGCAGTATTTT. Protein sequence: CASSQGGDRYTDTQYF.